Each of the 23 T cell receptor beta chains below was sequenced from the same sample in a study of beta chain features in type 1 diabetes. The study reverse transcribed the entire isolated RNA, so it sequenced expressed TCRB transcripts. Repertoires were generated with immunoSEQ multiplex PCR, while TCRdb's copy carries only in-frame clones and drops some. In the table there are 310,000 or so clones, 15% of which are singletons. The antigens these receptors bind are not known. Study findings and constraints: Significant though moderate, a shortening of TCRB CDR3s appeared in all four CD4+ subsets of Type 1 diabetes patients.

The sample comprised naive CD4+ T cells from blood. These receptors all stem from a man between 18 and 35 years old with type 1 diabetes.

The sample holds a few counts of this clone. The chain combines TRBV28 with TRBJ2-3; possible D gene TRBD2, 5 bases. This CDR3 has 15 amino acids. From germline, CDR1 is MDHEN and CDR2 SYDVKM. V was cut by 3 bases and J by 2 bases, with 12 bases left in between. CDR3 nucleotide sequence: TGTGCCAGCAGTTTTCGGGGTACACTCACAGATACGCAGTATTTT. It translates to CASSFRGTLTDTQYF.

The chain has TRBV14 and TRBJ2-6; D is possibly TRBD1 (5 bases). The germline V gene encodes CDR1 SGHDN and CDR2 FVKESK. Trimming stripped 3 bases from V and 1 base from J, with 19 bases between. This CDR3 has 19 amino acids. CDR3: CASSHVGQGRGSGANVLTF. The DNA for the CDR3 is TGTGCCAGCAGCCACGTGGGGCAGGGAAGGGGTTCTGGGGCCAACGTCCTGACTTTC.

Of note for this clone: This CDR3 is also generated by other DNA sequences in the sample. The rearrangement joins TRBV25-1 to TRBJ2-3, with D possibly matching TRBD1 (5 bases). V was pared by 5 bases and J by 3 bases, with 9 bases between. The CDR3 spans 13 residues. Germline V gene data show CDR1 as MGHDK and CDR2 as SYGVNS. The CDR3 loop reads CASSQQGTDTQYF. The CDR3 coding sequence is TGTGCCAGCAGTCAGCAGGGAACAGATACGCAGTATTTT.

This clone was detected a few times. This rearrangement joins TRBV11-2 to TRBJ2-7, with 7 bases fitting TRBD1. CDR3 length: 14 residues. J gave up 2 bases and V 6 bases, and 7 bases lay outside the gene matches. CDR1 and CDR2 from the germline V gene are SGHAT and FQNNGV. CDR3: CASRKVGQTYEQYF. The CDR3 bases are TGTGCCAGCAGGAAGGTGGGACAGACCTACGAGCAGTACTTC.

This clone was counted between two and nine times. The chain uses TRBV11-2 and TRBJ1-4; D remains unclear. CDR1 is SGHAT and CDR2 is FQNNGV in the germline V gene. With 3 bases removed from V and 0 bases from J, the gap between germline ends came to 5 bases. The CDR3 is 14 residues long. This CDR3 reads CASSFGATNEKLFF. CDR3 nucleotide sequence: TGTGCCAGCAGCTTTGGAGCAACTAATGAAAAACTGTTTTTT.

This clone was counted only a few times. This sequence joins TRBV5-6 and TRBJ2-1; D ambiguous. CDR1 and CDR2 from the germline V gene are SGHDT and YYEEEE. There are 11 residues in the CDR3. Trimming shortened V by 4 bases and J by 5 bases, and 4 bases separated the two germline ends. The CDR3 DNA follows: TGTGCCAGCAGCGAGAACAATGAGCAGTTCTTC. Amino acid sequence: CASSENNEQFF.

This chain connects TRBV6-4 to TRBJ2-1; the match to TRBD2 covers 8 bases. This CDR3 is 14 amino acids long. The V and J ends lost 3 bases and 5 bases, in that order; junction bases with no gene match: 3. In germline, CDR1 is MRHNA, CDR2 SNTAGT. DNA for the CDR3: TGTGCCAGCAGTGATAAGCGGGGGAACAATGAGCAGTTCTTC. Amino acid sequence: CASSDKRGNNEQFF.

This rearrangement joins TRBV20-1 to TRBJ2-1, with 7 positions matching TRBD1. This CDR3 is 11 amino acids long. Germline V gene data show CDR1 as DFQATT and CDR2 as SNEGSKA (reference sequence). V was clipped by 7 bases and J by 13 bases; unmatched bases: 10. DNA of the CDR3: TGCAGTGTACCAGGACAGGTCTTTCAGTTCTTC. Its protein is CSVPGQVFQFF.

The rearrangement links TRBV7-8 to TRBJ2-2, with TRBD2 as a possible D gene (5 bases). V lost 7 bases to trimming and J lost 4 bases, with 16 bases between them. Germline values: CDR1 SGHVS, CDR2 FQNEAQ. The CDR3 is made up of 15 amino acids. The CDR3 spells CASKHYRTSTGELFF. The CDR3 region has the DNA TGTGCCAGCAAACATTACAGAACTAGCACCGGGGAGCTGTTTTTT.

V usage is TRBV7-9 and J usage is TRBJ2-5; 11 bases agree with TRBD2. CDR3 length: 17 residues. Germline values: CDR1 SEHNR, CDR2 FQNEAQ (reference sequence). After removal of 6 bases from V and 1 base from J, the junction contained 10 bases not matched to a gene. This chain's CDR3 is CASSRRGTSGTQETQYF. CDR3 bases: TGTGCCAGCAGTAGGCGGGGGACTAGCGGAACCCAAGAGACCCAGTACTTC.

The rearrangement links TRBV14 to TRBJ2-1; TRBD2 aligns across 10 bases. CDR3 length: 15 residues. Germline values: CDR1 SGHDN, CDR2 FVKESK. The V segment lost 4 bases and the J segment 7 bases; nucleotides outside the gene matches: 7. The CDR3 reads CASSRRTSGKNEQFF. The CDR3 nucleotides read TGTGCCAGCAGCCGTCGGACTAGCGGAAAAAATGAGCAGTTCTTC.

V usage is TRBV29-1 and J usage is TRBJ1-1; 11 bases match TRBD1. Germline V gives CDR1 SQVTM, CDR2 ANQGSEA. The CDR3 has 14 residues. V lost 4 bases and J lost 4; bases outside the gene matches: 5. In nucleotides, the CDR3 is TGCAGCGTTGTAAGGACAGGGGGCCTCACTGAAGCTTTCTTT. It translates to CSVVRTGGLTEAFF.

This clone was seen a few times. The CDR3 protein is CASSSKREGPYNEQFF. The CDR3 DNA reads TGTGCCAGCAGCTCTAAGCGGGAGGGCCCCTACAATGAGCAGTTCTTC. The V call is TRBV11-3, the J call TRBJ2-1; 10 bases match TRBD2. Trimming at V came to 4 bases and at J to 2 bases, leaving 5 bases not matched to a gene. CDR1 and CDR2 (germline): SGHNT, YENEEA. There are 16 residues in the CDR3. Complete variable domain (other parts from reference TRBV11-3 and TRBJ2-1): EAGVVQSPRYKIIEKKQPVAFWCNPISGHNTLYWYLQNLGQGPELLIRYENEEAVDDSQLPKDRFSAERLKGVDSTLKIQPAELGDSAVYLCASSSKREGPYNEQFFGPGTRLTVL.

The chain carries TRBV28 and TRBJ1-2, with 7 positions matching TRBD1. Trimming took 6 bases from V and 3 from J; bases not matched to a gene: 1. The CDR3 has 12 residues. Germline CDR1 is MDHEN and CDR2 is SYDVKM. CDR3 nucleotides: TGTGCCAGCAGCGACAGGGACTATGGCTACACCTTC. This gives the protein CASSDRDYGYTF.

CDR3 residues: CASSDPGQGEFF. The CDR3 nucleotides read TGTGCCAGCAGTGACCCGGGACAGGGTGAGTTCTTC. This chain connects TRBV27 to TRBJ2-1; 9 positions agree with TRBD1. The germline V gene encodes CDR1 MNHEY and CDR2 SMNVEV (reference sequence). V lost 5 bases, J lost 14 bases, and 7 bases stayed unmatched. The CDR3 runs 12 residues.

This clone was counted a few times. The chain has TRBV28 and TRBJ2-3; D might be TRBD2 (5 bases). V lost 7 bases and J lost 0, with 8 bases in between. The CDR3 is 13 residues long. CDR1 and CDR2 from the germline V gene are MDHEN and SYDVKM. CDR3 nucleotide sequence: TGTGCCAGCACTCCGGGGAGCACAGATACGCAGTATTTT. Protein sequence: CASTPGSTDTQYF.

The J gene is TRBJ2-7, the V gene TRBV18, with D unclear. Germline CDR1 KGHSH, CDR2 LQKENI. V dropped 0 bases and J dropped 5 bases, with 5 bases sitting between them. CDR3 length equals 12 residues. CDR3 region: CASSPPSHEQYF. In DNA, the CDR3 is TGTGCCAGCTCACCACCATCTCACGAGCAGTACTTC.

V gene TRBV11-2 combines with J gene TRBJ2-7; D may be TRBD1 (5 bases). The length of the CDR3 is 13 residues. The ends were cut back, 5 bases at V and 0 bases at J, with 8 bases in the middle. Germline V CDR1 and CDR2: SGHAT, FQNNGV. The CDR3 DNA reads TGTGCCAGCAGCGACAGAGACTCCTACGAGCAGTACTTC. It specifies CASSDRDSYEQYF.

This clone has just a few counts. The V gene is TRBV2, the J gene TRBJ1-6; D may be TRBD1 (5 bases). From germline, CDR1 is SNHLY and CDR2 FYNNEI. Trimming shortened V by 8 bases and J by 9 bases, and 14 bases separated the two germline ends. This CDR3 contains 13 residues. DNA of the CDR3: TGTGCCAGCCGGGAGGGGATGCTTTCACCCCTCCACTTT. It yields the protein CASREGMLSPLHF.

This CDR3 reads CASSFSSQAFIETQYF. In DNA, the CDR3 is TGTGCCAGCAGTTTTTCGTCTCAGGCCTTCATCGAGACCCAGTACTTC. V and J are TRBV28 and TRBJ2-5; D gene unclear. V lost 3 bases and J 5 bases, leaving 19 bases between the germline ends. In germline, CDR1 is MDHEN, CDR2 SYDVKM. This CDR3 has 16 residues. The full variable domain, with the rest looked up from reference TRBV28 and TRBJ2-5, is DVKVTQSSRYLVKRTGEKVFLECVQDMDHENMFWYRQDPGLGLRLIYFSYDVKMKEKGDIPEGYSVSREKKERFSLILESASTNQTSMYLCASSFSSQAFIETQYFGPGTRLLVL.

This clone was detected a few times. The chain employs TRBV28 and TRBJ1-5; TRBD1 matches 7 bases. V shed 5 bases and J 0 bases; nucleotides not matched to a gene: 4. From germline, CDR1 is MDHEN and CDR2 SYDVKM. The CDR3 has 15 residues. DNA of the CDR3: TGTGCCAGCAGTCTGCGGACAGGTAGCAATCAGCCCCAGCATTTT. Encoded protein: CASSLRTGSNQPQHF.

This clone was detected a few times. The chain links TRBV5-1 to TRBJ1-6; TRBD1 is a possible D gene (6 bases). Trimming removed 4 bases from V and 8 bases from J, with 13 bases in between. Germline V gene lookup returns CDR1 SGHRS and CDR2 YFSETQ. The CDR3 covers 14 residues. In DNA form, the CDR3 reads TGCGCCAGCAGCATACAGGGTATCGATTCACCCCTCCACTTT. It yields the protein CASSIQGIDSPLHF.

This clone has only a few counts. V and J are TRBV18 and TRBJ1-2; D not resolved. This CDR3 region has 14 residues. Trimming removed 3 bases from V and 7 bases from J, with 15 bases in between. Germline V gene sequence: CDR1 KGHSH, CDR2 LQKENI. As DNA, the CDR3 is TGTGCCAGCTCACCTCCGGGGAGCGTACGTGGCTACACCTTC. Translated: CASSPPGSVRGYTF.